The 16 T cell receptor beta chains presented below share a single source sample, sequenced in a study of regulatory T cells in long-lasting Graves disease (dated by TCRdb to 2020 to 2022). Per the publication, the time point label means: newly diagnosed GD, antithyroid drugs for less than 3 months. RNA was extracted from PBMCs in TRIzol for both TCR sequencing and RNA sequencing. Library preparation used multiplex PCR. TCRdb lists the instrument as Illumina HiSeq 4000. CDR3 regions were amplified by Arm-PCR with iRepertoire HTBI primers to construct TCR beta libraries. TCRdb trimmed public reads at Q25 via fastp, called clones via MiXCR and kept in-frame beta chains. Identical CDR3 protein sequences are pooled into one entry, listed with their most common genes and DNA. A total of roughly 360,000 distinct CDR3 sequences appear in this sample, 12% of them only once. Jointly, the top ten make up about 20% of the sample.

This sample was also put to use in a study of T cells in Graves' hyperthyroidism and ophthalmopathy.

Material: peripheral blood mononuclear cells (PBMCs), obtained at new diagnosis, from a patient treated with antithyroid drugs. Source of these receptors: a woman aged 18 to 35 with Graves disease. Donor details come from another sample of the same person, matched by shared clones.

Many counts were recorded for this clonotype. This chain joins TRBV15 and TRBJ1-2; D remains unclear. V dropped 1 base and J dropped 0 bases, with 12 bases sitting between them. The length of the CDR3 is 16 residues. The V gene's germline CDR1 is LNHNV and CDR2 YYDKDF (reference sequence). The CDR3 DNA follows: TGTGCCACCAGCAGAGGTTGGGCAGTTACTAACTATGGCTACACCTTC. As protein: CATSRGWAVTNYGYTF.

This clonotype was seen ten or more times. J is TRBJ2-1 and V is TRBV7-9; no reliable D call. V was pared by 4 bases and J by 5 bases, with 9 bases between. The germline gives CDR1 SEHNR, CDR2 FQNEAQ (reference sequence). The CDR3 consists of 13 residues. The CDR3 sequence is CASSYLNDNEQFF. CDR3 bases: TGTGCCAGCAGCTATCTAAACGACAATGAGCAGTTCTTC.

The chain combines TRBV5-4 with TRBJ2-2, with 7 positions matching TRBD2. Per germline, CDR1 SGHNT and CDR2 YYREEE (reference sequence). This CDR3 is built from 19 residues. V was clipped by 0 bases and J by 0 bases; unmatched bases: 11. The CDR3 nucleotides are TGTGCCAGCAGCTTGGCGTGGCTAGCGGAGCCCCCGAACACCGGGGAGCTGTTTTTT. It is translated as CASSLAWLAEPPNTGELFF.

This clonotype has at least ten counts. This chain connects TRBV7-3 to TRBJ2-7; 8 bases fit TRBD1. Germline-derived CDR1 and CDR2 are SGHTA and FQGTGA. This CDR3 is 14 amino acids long. The V and J ends lost 4 bases and 2 bases, in that order; junction bases with no gene match: 4. The CDR3 loop is CASSSGQEPYEQYF. In nucleotides, the CDR3 is TGTGCCAGCAGCTCGGGACAGGAACCCTACGAGCAGTACTTC.

The table lists this clonotype with a few counts. This chain joins TRBV25-1 and TRBJ1-2; D call uncertain. The germline V and J ends were trimmed by 6 bases and 3 bases, with 5 bases remaining between them. The CDR3 covers 11 residues. Germline values: CDR1 MGHDK, CDR2 SYGVNS. Here the CDR3 reads CASREDYGYTF. The CDR3 DNA reads as TGTGCCAGCAGGGAAGACTATGGCTACACCTTC.

The rearrangement uses TRBV28 and TRBJ2-7; possibly TRBD1 for D (8 bases). V lost 3 bases to trimming and J lost 1 base, with 16 bases between them. Germline loops: CDR1 MDHEN, CDR2 SYDVKM. CDR3 length: 16 amino acids. DNA for the CDR3: TGTGCCAGCAGTTTCCCACAACAGGGGGGGTCCTACGAGCAGTACTTC. Protein product: CASSFPQQGGSYEQYF.

The sample holds many counts of this clonotype. The chain has TRBV7-8 and TRBJ2-7, with a possible D match to TRBD2 (5 bases). V lost 2 bases to trimming and J lost 2 bases, with 19 bases between them. Germline loops: CDR1 SGHVS, CDR2 FQNEAQ. This CDR3 has 17 amino acids. The DNA of the CDR3 is TGTGCCAGCAGCTTATTCACAGCTGTAACGGGGACCTACGAGCAGTACGTC. The encoded protein is CASSLFTAVTGTYEQYV.

A word on this clonotype: This could be a read error, since a much larger clone is one nucleotide away. The chain has TRBV28 and TRBJ1-1; no clear D gene. The V gene's germline CDR1 is MDHEN and CDR2 SYDVKM. The CDR3 loop spans 16 amino acids. Trimming pared 7 bases from V and 3 bases from J, leaving 21 bases between. The CDR3 DNA sequence: TGTGCCAGCACCCCTTGGATGGAGTCAGTCGACACTGAAGCTTTCTTT. This sequence encodes CASTPWMESVDTEAFF.

This clonotype was seen a handful of times. This chain uses TRBV6-1 with TRBJ2-3; 14 positions match TRBD2. Germline trimming cut 6 bases from V and 1 base from J; bases unmatched to any gene: 6. Looked up from germline, CDR1 is MNHNS and CDR2 is SASEGT. CDR3 length: 17 amino acids. In DNA form, the CDR3 reads TGTGCCAGCAGCCCCGGGACTAGCGGGAGTGGCACAGATACGCAGTATTTT. Protein sequence: CASSPGTSGSGTDTQYF.

This clonotype was counted a few times. A read error may be the cause here, since a much bigger clone is one base away. This chain uses TRBV12-3 or TRBV12-4 with TRBJ2-2, with no clear D. Between the trimmed V and J ends, which lost 3 bases and 4 bases, there was a span of 18 bases. This CDR3 spans 17 amino acids. In DNA form, the CDR3 reads TGTGCCAGCAGTTTCTACGGTGACTTTTGGAGCACCGGGGAGCTGTTTTTT. It codes for CASSFYGDFWSTGELFF.

The table lists this clonotype with a few counts. This chain joins TRBV19 and TRBJ2-1; weak D call: TRBD2 (5 bases). V lost 2 bases and J lost 6, with 8 bases in between. Germline lookup yields CDR1 LNHDA and CDR2 SQIVND (reference sequence). The CDR3 has 13 amino acids. The CDR3 here is CASSISGINEQFF. The CDR3 DNA is TGTGCCAGTAGTATATCGGGGATCAATGAGCAGTTCTTC. Together with reference TRBV19 and TRBJ2-1, the CDR3 gives the full variable domain: DGGITQSPKYLFRKEGQNVTLSCEQNLNHDAMYWYRQDPGQGLRLIYYSQIVNDFQKGDIAEGYSVSREKKESFPLTVTSAQKNPTAFYLCASSISGINEQFFGPGTRLTVL.

The sample holds many counts of this clonotype. This chain joins TRBV3-1 and TRBJ1-1; D is perhaps TRBD1 (6 bases). Per the germline V gene, CDR1 is LGHDT and CDR2 is YNNKEL (reference sequence). The CDR3 is 14 amino acids. The ends were cut back, 3 bases at V and 5 bases at J, with 13 bases in the middle. The CDR3 reads CASSQGARRTEAFF. The DNA for the CDR3 is TGTGCCAGCAGCCAGGGGGCCCGCCGAACTGAAGCTTTCTTT. Using reference TRBV3-1 and TRBJ1-1 for the parts outside the CDR3, the full variable domain is DTAVSQTPKYLVTQMGNDKSIKCEQNLGHDTMYWYKQDSKKFLKIMFSYNNKELIINETVPNRFSPKSPDKAHLNLHINSLELGDSAVYFCASSQGARRTEAFFGQGTRLTVV.

This clonotype was recorded many times. The chain couples TRBV12-3 or TRBV12-4 to TRBJ1-3; D gene uncertain. This CDR3 is built from 15 residues. Trimming shortened V by 2 bases and J by 0 bases, and 8 bases separated the two germline ends. CDR3 region: CASSLSPVSGNTIYF. CDR3 in DNA: TGTGCCAGCAGTTTAAGTCCAGTCTCTGGAAACACCATATATTTT.

There are many counts of this clonotype. This chain uses TRBV3-1 with TRBJ2-1; D is perhaps TRBD1 (5 bases). Looked up from germline, CDR1 is LGHDT and CDR2 is YNNKEL (reference sequence). The CDR3 spans 12 residues. V dropped 5 bases and J dropped 14 bases, with 16 bases sitting between them. The CDR3 here is CASSTKDKSEFF. The DNA for the CDR3 is TGTGCCAGCAGCACGAAGGACAAATCGGAGTTCTTC.

V usage is TRBV5-6 and J usage is TRBJ1-6; the D gene is possibly TRBD1 (6 bases). Looked up from germline, CDR1 is SGHDT and CDR2 is YYEEEE. CDR3 size: 14 residues. V lost 4 bases, J lost 9 bases, and 14 bases lay in between. The CDR3 reads CASSLGTSRSPLHF. DNA of the CDR3: TGTGCCAGCAGCCTCGGGACAAGTCGTTCACCCCTCCACTTT.

This clonotype was seen a few times. With a much larger clone just one base away, this may be a read error. The chain carries TRBV13 and TRBJ2-5; no clear D gene. CDR3 size: 13 residues. Germline CDR1 is PRHDT and CDR2 is FYEKMQ (reference sequence). The CDR3 spells CASRPRIQGTQYF. The CDR3 DNA reads TGTGCCAGCAGGCCTCGGATCCAAGGGACCCAGTACTTC.